The 14 T cell receptor beta chains below were found in one sample sequenced in a study of spatial heterogeneity in lung cancer. Indicated time point: sample taken at primary tumor resection. TCRdb fed the 5' RACE reads into MiXCR, producing one record per CDR3 protein. The sample lists more than 30,000 distinct CDR3 sequences; more than 4.5% were seen once. Sequencing was performed on PBMCs, taken at surgery. These receptors came from a female donor with early-stage non-small cell lung cancer.

The V and J genes are TRBV27 and TRBJ1-1; no definite D call. The germline gives CDR1 MNHEY, CDR2 SMNVEV (reference sequence). CDR3 length: 13 residues. The V gene lost 6 bases and the J gene lost 7 bases, with 15 bases spanning the gap. The CDR3 region is CASSLSVGGEAFF. CDR3 sequence (DNA): TGTGCCAGCAGCCTATCGGTGGGCGGTGAAGCTTTCTTT.

This chain joins TRBV18 and TRBJ1-4; D not certain. The germline gives CDR1 KGHSH, CDR2 LQKENI. Trimming pared 3 bases from V and 0 bases from J, leaving 8 bases between. The CDR3 loop spans 15 amino acids. The CDR3 coding sequence is TGTGCCAGCTCACCCGGCGGATCAACTAATGAAAAACTGTTTTTT. Amino acid sequence: CASSPGGSTNEKLFF. The full variable domain, with the rest looked up from reference TRBV18 and TRBJ1-4, is NAGVMQNPRHLVRRRGQEARLRCSPMKGHSHVYWYRQLPEEGLKFMVYLQKENIIDESGMPKERFSAEFPKEGPSILRIQQVVRGDSAAYFCASSPGGSTNEKLFFGSGTQLSVL.

This clonotype was observed many times. CDR3 coding DNA: TGTGCCAGTAGGGGGAACTCCTACGAGCAGTACTTC. This translates into CASRGNSYEQYF. The V and J genes are TRBV19 and TRBJ2-7; D is ambiguous. Germline V CDR1 and CDR2: LNHDA, SQIVND (reference sequence). Trimming took 6 bases from V and 0 from J, leaving 6 bases between them. The CDR3 consists of 12 residues.

This clonotype is medium-sized in the sample. This chain connects TRBV5-1 to TRBJ1-2; tentative D call: TRBD1 (6 bases). CDR1 is SGHRS, CDR2 YFSETQ, per germline. The CDR3 contains 18 residues. Trimming shortened V by 4 bases and J by 1 base, and 23 bases separated the two germline ends. The CDR3 sequence is CASSEGGLSGAFNYGYTF. CDR3 coding DNA: TGCGCCAGCAGCGAGGGAGGTTTATCGGGGGCCTTTAACTATGGCTACACCTTC.

This clonotype was found many times. This chain uses TRBV28 with TRBJ1-3; no clear D gene. The CDR3 is 16 residues long. Between the trimmed V and J ends, which lost 4 bases and 2 bases, there was a span of 15 bases. Germline V gene lookup returns CDR1 MDHEN and CDR2 SYDVKM. CDR3 DNA sequence: TGTGCCAGCAGTTCAATTATCGGGGTTGCTGGAAACACCATATATTTT. Amino acid sequence: CASSSIIGVAGNTIYF. Full variable domain (outside the CDR3, taken from reference TRBV28 and TRBJ1-3): DVKVTQSSRYLVKRTGEKVFLECVQDMDHENMFWYRQDPGLGLRLIYFSYDVKMKEKGDIPEGYSVSREKKERFSLILESASTNQTSMYLCASSSIIGVAGNTIYFGEGSWLTVV.

This clonotype was seen a handful of times. This chain links TRBV5-1 with TRBJ2-1; D tentatively reads TRBD1 or TRBD2 (5 bases each). V was pared by 1 base and J by 2 bases, with 25 bases between. The CDR3 runs to 20 residues. CDR1 and CDR2 from the germline V gene are SGHRS and YFSETQ. This CDR3 reads CASSLPRFPTTGGTYNEQFF. The CDR3 DNA reads as TGCGCCAGCAGCTTGCCCCGGTTCCCGACTACAGGTGGGACCTACAATGAGCAGTTCTTC.

At least ten counts were recorded for this clonotype. This chain links TRBV20-1 with TRBJ2-5, with a weak D call TRBD2 (6 bases). Germline values: CDR1 DFQATT, CDR2 SNEGSKA (reference sequence). V dropped 5 bases and J dropped 3 bases, with 13 bases sitting between them. The CDR3 has 13 residues. CDR3 sequence reads: CSADRGGEETQYF. The CDR3 DNA sequence: TGCAGTGCTGACCGTGGCGGGGAAGAGACCCAGTACTTC.

Relative to its sample, this clonotype is medium-sized. DNA of the CDR3: TGTGCCAGCAGCAAAGGATTAAGGGGACGTGGAAGCTCCGAGCAGTACTTC. This encodes CASSKGLRGRGSSEQYF. The chain has TRBV21-1 and TRBJ2-7; TRBD1, as called in the table, went unchecked against the DNA. TRBV21-1 is assigned pseudogene status. This CDR3 is 17 amino acids long.

This clonotype was counted many times. The rearrangement joins TRBV7-6 to TRBJ1-6; TRBD1 agrees at 8 bases. Germline CDR1 reads SGHVS; CDR2 reads FNYEAQ. The CDR3 consists of 14 residues. Trimming cost V 3 bases and J 8 bases; bases outside gene matches: 3. The CDR3 nucleotides read TGTGCCAGCAGCTTTAACAGGGGGGATTCACCCCTCCACTTT. This translates into CASSFNRGDSPLHF.

This chain links TRBV7-9 with TRBJ2-1; D unresolved. CDR1 is SEHNR, CDR2 FQNEAQ, per germline (reference sequence). This CDR3 comprises 17 residues. Trimming shortened V by 2 bases and J by 7 bases, and 21 bases separated the two germline ends. The CDR3 DNA reads as TGTGCCAGCAGCTTACAAGGCACTGGCAGTCTTAGTAATGAGCAGTTCTTC. Protein product: CASSLQGTGSLSNEQFF.

The sample holds many counts of this clonotype. The chain employs TRBV20-1 and TRBJ1-2, with 7 nucleotides matching TRBD1. The junction had 0 bases not matched to a gene; V was cut back by 0 bases and J by 2 bases. The CDR3 totals 13 residues. Looked up from germline, CDR1 is DFQATT and CDR2 is SNEGSKA (reference sequence). The CDR3 is CSAREDRNYGYTF. CDR3 sequence (DNA): TGCAGTGCTAGAGAGGACAGGAACTATGGCTACACCTTC.

This clonotype was picked up many times. This chain connects TRBV29-1 to TRBJ2-7, with unresolved D. The length of the CDR3 is 14 residues. Germline lookup yields CDR1 SQVTM and CDR2 ANQGSEA. Deletions cut 4 bases from V and 0 bases from J, with 13 bases between. CDR3 residues: CSVGWTASSYEQYF. The CDR3, as DNA: TGCAGCGTTGGTTGGACCGCTAGCTCCTACGAGCAGTACTTC.

Only a few counts were recorded for this clonotype. The rearrangement uses TRBV9 and TRBJ2-1, with TRBD2 as a possible D gene (5 bases). Germline CDR1 SGDLS, CDR2 YYNGEE. The V end was cut by 3 bases, the J end by 2 bases, with 15 bases between. The CDR3 consists of 16 residues. Here the CDR3 reads CASSASGLATYNEQFF. The CDR3 DNA sequence: TGTGCCAGCAGCGCGTCTGGGCTAGCTACCTACAATGAGCAGTTCTTC.

A word on this clonotype: This clone may be a read error of a much larger clone one base away. This chain links TRBV5-1 with TRBJ2-7; 7 bases match TRBD1. This CDR3 comprises 13 residues. Germline V gene lookup returns CDR1 SGHRS and CDR2 YFSETQ. Here the CDR3 reads CASKGQFSYKQYF. CDR3 coding DNA: TGCGCCAGCAAGGGACAGTTCTCCTACAAGCAGTACTTC.